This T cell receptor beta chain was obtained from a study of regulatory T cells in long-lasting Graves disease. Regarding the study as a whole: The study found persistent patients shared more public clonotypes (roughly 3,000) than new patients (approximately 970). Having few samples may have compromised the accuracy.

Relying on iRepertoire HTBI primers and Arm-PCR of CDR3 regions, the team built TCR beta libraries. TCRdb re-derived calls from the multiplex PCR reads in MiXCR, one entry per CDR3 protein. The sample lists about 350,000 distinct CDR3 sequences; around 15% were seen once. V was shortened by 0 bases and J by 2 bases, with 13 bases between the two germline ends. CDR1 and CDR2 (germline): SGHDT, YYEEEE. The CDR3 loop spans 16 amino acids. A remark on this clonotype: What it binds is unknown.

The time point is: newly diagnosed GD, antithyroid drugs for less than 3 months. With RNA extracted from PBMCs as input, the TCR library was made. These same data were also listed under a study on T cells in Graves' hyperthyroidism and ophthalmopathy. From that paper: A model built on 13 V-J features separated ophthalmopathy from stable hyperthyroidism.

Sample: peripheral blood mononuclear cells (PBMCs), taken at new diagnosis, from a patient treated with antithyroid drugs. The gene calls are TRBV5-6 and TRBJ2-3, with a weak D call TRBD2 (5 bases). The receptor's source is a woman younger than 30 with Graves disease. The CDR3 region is CASSLALAGYTDTQYF. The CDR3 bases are TGTGCCAGCAGCTTGGCCCTGGCGGGCTACACAGATACGCAGTATTTT.